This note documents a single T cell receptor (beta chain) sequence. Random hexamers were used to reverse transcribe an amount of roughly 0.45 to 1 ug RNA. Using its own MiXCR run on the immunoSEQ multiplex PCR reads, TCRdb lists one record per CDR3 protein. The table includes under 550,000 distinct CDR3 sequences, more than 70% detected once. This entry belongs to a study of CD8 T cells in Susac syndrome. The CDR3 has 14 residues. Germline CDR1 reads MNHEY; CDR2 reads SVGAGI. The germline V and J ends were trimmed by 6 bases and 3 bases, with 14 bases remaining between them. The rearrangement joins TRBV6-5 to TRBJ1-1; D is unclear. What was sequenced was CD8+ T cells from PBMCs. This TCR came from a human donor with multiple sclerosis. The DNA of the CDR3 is TGTGCCAGCAGCACCCAGACCGAGCACACTGAAGCTTTCTTT. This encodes CASSTQTEHTEAFF.